These T cell receptor beta chains were read from a single sample in a study of blood T cell repertoires in COVID-19. Clones were sequenced by immunoSEQ multiplex PCR, and TCRdb holds only the in-frame ones, with some missing. In the table there are about 210,000 clones, 84% of which are singletons. The sample comprised peripheral blood. These receptors originate from a man aged 45-65 years with active or convalescent COVID-19. Both conserved end residues are part of each CDR3. A D gene is named only where the DNA matches it firmly. Size is omitted from some rows. Given values are once, few, many or a class for expanded clones.

TRBJ1-1,TRBV28,14,TRBD1,NA,CASSLLGQYTEAFF,TGTGCCAGCAGTTTATTGGGACAGTACACTGAAGCTTTCTTT
TRBJ2-1,TRBV27,11,NA,NA,CASRYYNEQFF,TGTGCCAGCAGGTATTACAATGAGCAGTTCTTC
TRBJ2-2,TRBV7-9,15,TRBD1,NA,CASSSGTVNTGELFF,TGTGCCAGCAGCTCAGGGACAGTGAACACCGGGGAGCTGTTTTTT
TRBJ2-7,TRBV5-4,14,TRBD2,NA,CASSPGLAVSEQYF,TGTGCCAGCAGCCCCGGACTAGCGGTTTCGGAGCAGTACTTC
TRBJ1-2,TRBV11-2,14,NA,NA,CASSPGGASGGYTF,TGTGCCAGCAGCCCCGGGGGGGCCTCAGGCGGCTACACCTTC
TRBJ2-1,TRBV7-2,15,TRBD1,NA,CASSFRTGFDNEQFF,TGTGCCAGCAGCTTCCGGACAGGGTTTGACAATGAGCAGTTCTTC
TRBJ1-1,TRBV7-2,13,TRBD1,NA,CASSLPLRQGLRF,TGTGCCAGCAGCTTACCACTGAGACAGGGTTTGCGCTTT
TRBJ1-1,TRBV28,13,NA,NA,CASSLGQGRRAFF,TGTGCCAGCAGTTTAGGGCAGGGCAGGCGAGCTTTCTTT
TRBJ1-1,TRBV7-9,15,TRBD1,NA,CASSSPQGASTEAFF,TGTGCCAGCAGCTCCCCCCAGGGGGCGAGCACTGAAGCTTTCTTT
TRBJ1-6,TRBV5-1,15,TRBD1,NA,CASSSRDRIGSPLHF,TGCGCCAGCAGCTCCCGGGACAGGATTGGTTCACCCCTCCACTTT
TRBJ2-5,TRBV6-1,16,TRBD2,NA,CASSEHGGRATETQYF,TGTGCCAGCAGTGAACACGGGGGGAGGGCCACAGAGACCCAGTACTTC
TRBJ2-7,TRBV2,13,NA,once,CASKQGFSGEQYF,TGTGCCAGCAAACAGGGATTTAGTGGCGAGCAGTACTTC
TRBJ1-2,TRBV5-1,18,NA,NA,CASSPLPPRLAVNYGYTF,TGCGCCAGCAGCCCGCTCCCACCGCGCTTAGCGGTAAACTATGGCTACACCTTC
TRBJ2-1,TRBV6-2/TRBV6-3,17,NA,NA,CASSYSPGESTYNEQFF,TGTGCCAGCAGTTACTCACCGGGAGAGAGCACCTACAATGAGCAGTTCTTC
TRBJ2-5,TRBV7-8,16,TRBD1,few,CASSLALTGSGETQYF,TGTGCCAGCAGCTTAGCATTGACAGGGTCGGGAGAGACCCAGTACTTC
TRBJ2-7,TRBV5-1,15,NA,NA,CASSLRSGLTYEQYF,TGCGCCAGCAGCTTGAGGAGCGGACTCACCTACGAGCAGTACTTC
TRBJ2-7,TRBV7-7,15,TRBD1,NA,CASSPGDSPSYEQYF,TGTGCCAGCAGCCCTGGGGACAGCCCCTCCTACGAGCAGTACTTC
TRBJ1-1,TRBV2,13,NA,NA,CASTLRQGTEAFF,TGTGCCAGCACACTACGGCAGGGCACTGAAGCTTTCTTT
TRBJ2-7,TRBV20-1,13,NA,NA,CSASYGSGYEQYF,TGCAGTGCTAGTTACGGGAGTGGCTACGAGCAGTACTTC
TRBJ1-5,TRBV19,15,NA,NA,CASSSLGGLGQPQHF,TGTGCCAGTAGTAGCCTCGGGGGGTTGGGTCAGCCCCAGCATTTT
TRBJ1-1,TRBV11-1,16,TRBD1,NA,CASSPKTGAMNTEAFF,TGTGCCAGCAGCCCCAAGACAGGGGCCATGAACACTGAAGCTTTCTTT
TRBJ2-1,TRBV24-1,16,TRBD1,NA,CATSDTQGAPGNEQFF,TGTGCCACCAGTGATACACAGGGGGCCCCTGGGAATGAGCAGTTCTTC
TRBJ2-7,TRBV6-5,14,TRBD1,NA,CASSLDRETYEQYF,TGTGCCAGCAGCCTTGACAGGGAAACCTACGAGCAGTACTTC
TRBJ2-1,TRBV5-6,15,NA,NA,CASSFPGQGYNEQFF,TGTGCCAGCAGCTTCCCGGGACAAGGCTACAATGAGCAGTTCTTC
TRBJ1-2,TRBV4-1,15,NA,NA,CASSQDPPGTKGYTF,TGCGCCAGCAGCCAAGATCCCCCAGGAACGAAAGGCTACACCTTC
TRBJ2-1,TRBV7-2,16,NA,NA,CASSVSGTSSYNEQFF,TGTGCCAGCAGCGTATCCGGGACAAGCTCCTACAATGAGCAGTTCTTC
TRBJ1-5,TRBV27,16,NA,few,CASSTRVSSPHQPQHF,TGTGCCAGCAGTACTCGGGTCTCAAGCCCCCATCAGCCCCAGCATTTT
TRBJ1-1,TRBV5-8,13,NA,NA,CATAGLGRTEAFF,TGTGCCACCGCAGGGCTTGGGCGCACTGAAGCTTTCTTT
TRBJ2-3,TRBV10-3,14,TRBD2,NA,CAITTGTTFDTQYF,TGTGCCATCACGACCGGGACTACTTTCGATACGCAGTATTTT
TRBJ1-2,TRBV3-1/TRBV3-2,15,NA,NA,CASSQTDRANYGYTF,TGTGCCAGCAGCCAAACTGATCGGGCTAACTATGGCTACACCTTC
TRBJ2-1,TRBV4-3,16,NA,NA,CASSPSTGSSYNEQFF,TGCGCCAGCAGCCCCTCCACAGGGAGCTCCTACAATGAGCAGTTCTTC